The 27 T cell receptor beta chains listed next were all sequenced from one sample in a study of blood T cells in healthy people across ages. Through a sample-barcoded 5' primer and a J-beta primer mix, a second PCR was run for 7 to 11 cycles. TCRdb called the 5' RACE reads again in MiXCR, with one record for every CDR3 protein. The sample has some 790,000 distinct CDR3 sequences; 29% are singletons. Sequenced material: blood. The receptors come from a woman older than 75 in good health.

This clonotype has at least ten counts. The chain recombines TRBV12-3 or TRBV12-4 with TRBJ2-1, with TRBD2 as a possible D gene (6 bases). CDR3 size: 15 residues. Trimming took off 1 base at V and 12 bases at J, with 19 bases between the two ends. This CDR3 is CASSLGLGALIGQFF. For the CDR3, the DNA is TGTGCCAGCAGTTTAGGACTAGGGGCCCTAATTGGGCAGTTCTTC.

This clonotype was counted between two and nine times. The rearrangement joins TRBV10-1 to TRBJ2-5; perhaps TRBD2 as D (5 bases). Trimming pared 0 bases from V and 2 bases from J, leaving 7 bases between. The germline CDR1 and CDR2 sequences are WNHNN and SYGVQD (reference sequence). This CDR3 has 14 amino acids. CDR3 coding DNA: TGCGCCAGCAGTGAGTCGCCGGGACAAGAGACCCAGTACTTC. Its translation: CASSESPGQETQYF.

CDR3: CASSLGLGGGGADTQYF. The CDR3 nucleotides read TGTGCCAGCAGCTTAGGTCTGGGGGGGGGCGGGGCAGATACGCAGTATTTT. The genes are TRBV7-2 and TRBJ2-3, with TRBD2 as a possible D gene (7 bases). The CDR3 has 17 amino acids. Germline-derived CDR1 and CDR2 are SGHTA and FQGNSA. The V end was cut by 1 base, the J end by 4 bases, with 18 bases between.

Details on this clonotype: The junction departs from the called germline gene at one end, perhaps through a read error. The CDR3 sequence: CVSSEEGYEQYF. DNA of the CDR3: TGTGTCAGCAGTGAAGAAGGCTACGAGCAGTACTTC. The V call is TRBV6-1, the J call TRBJ2-7; D not certain. Germline CDR1 is MNHNS and CDR2 is SASEGT. The CDR3 is made up of 12 amino acids.

A note on this clonotype: Being one base from a much bigger clone, this may be a read error. This chain links TRBV9 with TRBJ2-7, with 8 bases matching TRBD2. The V gene end was trimmed by 10 bases and the J gene end by 4 bases; junction bases not matched to a gene: 13. Germline V gives CDR1 SGDLS, CDR2 YYNGEE. This CDR3 has 14 amino acids. The CDR3 reads CAGNGGGRFYEQYF. CDR3 nucleotide sequence: TGTGCCGGCAACGGGGGGGGGCGCTTTTACGAGCAGTACTTC.

V and J are TRBV18 and TRBJ2-3; 9 bases are a match to TRBD2. Germline CDR1 and CDR2: KGHSH and LQKENI. The trim removed 3 bases at V and 5 bases at J, leaving 9 bases unmatched. This CDR3 region has 16 residues. The CDR3 nucleotides are TGTGCCAGCTCACCCCGTCGCGGGGGGGCCGAAGATACGCAGTATTTT. Amino acids: CASSPRRGGAEDTQYF.

This clonotype came up a few times. The rearrangement uses TRBV7-2 and TRBJ1-4; D is ambiguous. CDR3 length: 14 amino acids. Germline V gene lookup returns CDR1 SGHTA and CDR2 FQGNSA. V lost 1 base, J lost 7 bases, and 10 bases lay in between. The CDR3 spells CASSLEVVGEKLFF. The CDR3 coding sequence is TGTGCCAGCAGCTTAGAGGTTGTGGGTGAAAAACTGTTTTTT.

The chain uses TRBV29-1 and TRBJ1-2, with 7 bases that match TRBD1. The CDR3 covers 15 residues. After removal of 5 bases from V and 3 bases from J, the junction contained 12 bases not matched to a gene. In germline, CDR1 is SQVTM, CDR2 ANQGSEA. The DNA for the CDR3 is TGCAGCGTTCGGCCAAAAAGCGGGACAGACTATGGCTACACCTTC. This translates into CSVRPKSGTDYGYTF.

The CDR3 loop is CSAIRTGGKFGYF. The CDR3, as DNA: TGCAGTGCTATCCGGACAGGGGGGAAATTTGGGTACTTC. J is TRBJ2-5 and V is TRBV20-1, with 10 bases that match TRBD1. Germline CDR1 is DFQATT and CDR2 is SNEGSKA (reference sequence). The CDR3 has 13 amino acids. With 4 bases clipped from V and 13 bases from J, the junction kept 12 bases outside the gene matches.

Comment on this clonotype: A much larger clonotype is one base distant, so this may be a read error. The chain employs TRBV7-2 and TRBJ1-2; no clear D. V was clipped by 5 bases and J by 4 bases, with 20 bases between them. The CDR3 consists of 16 residues. Germline V gene lookup returns CDR1 SGHTA and CDR2 FQGNSA. The DNA for the CDR3 is TGTGCCAGCAGCCCTTGGGCCGAGGGCCGCAGCTATGGCTACACCTTC. Translation: CASSPWAEGRSYGYTF.

This clonotype occurred once. A read error may explain this, as a much larger clone is one base away. The J gene is TRBJ1-2, the V gene TRBV20-1; a possible D gene is TRBD1 (6 bases). Germline lookup yields CDR1 DFQATT and CDR2 SNEGSKA (reference sequence). This CDR3 is built from 13 residues. V was pared by 6 bases and J by 5 bases, with 16 bases between. The CDR3: CSAGVGRGYGYTF. In DNA, the CDR3 is TGCAGTGCCGGGGTGGGTAGGGGGTATGGCTACACCTTC.

This clonotype occurred many times. The genes are TRBV7-2 and TRBJ1-2; D is undetermined. The CDR3 contains 14 residues. In germline, CDR1 is SGHTA, CDR2 FQGNSA. Trimming took off 4 bases at V and 8 bases at J, with 17 bases between the two ends. The CDR3 DNA reads as TGTGCCAGCAGCTCTACGCGGGTGGGAGAGGGCTACACCTTC. This sequence encodes CASSSTRVGEGYTF.

Many counts were recorded for this clonotype. The V and J genes are TRBV12-3 or TRBV12-4 and TRBJ1-2; D gene ambiguous. This CDR3 has 16 residues. Trimming removed 5 bases at V and 0 bases at J, with 16 bases between. CDR3 in amino acids: CASSGGTGKTNYGYTF. In DNA form, the CDR3 reads TGTGCCAGCAGTGGTGGTACGGGGAAAACTAACTATGGCTACACCTTC.

This clonotype was found a few times. The chain combines TRBV2 with TRBJ2-5, with D possibly being TRBD1 (6 bases). The CDR3 consists of 16 residues. Germline V CDR1 and CDR2: SNHLY, FYNNEI. Trimming removed 7 bases at V and 5 bases at J, with 23 bases between. The CDR3 region has the DNA TGTGCCAGCACCCTAAGACAGGCTCCGACCGGGGAGACCCAGTACTTC. The encoded protein is CASTLRQAPTGETQYF.

This chain links TRBV27 with TRBJ1-5; weak D call: TRBD1 (5 bases). Germline V gene sequence: CDR1 MNHEY, CDR2 SMNVEV (reference sequence). This CDR3 spans 17 amino acids. The V and J ends lost 4 bases and 2 bases respectively, with 18 bases between them. CDR3 nucleotides: TGTGCCAGCAGTTCAGGGTGGAGGAATGGTGGCAATCAGCCCCAGCATTTT. Its protein is CASSSGWRNGGNQPQHF.

The rearrangement links TRBV6-2 or TRBV6-3 to TRBJ1-5; no firm D call. Germline V CDR1 and CDR2: MNHEY, SVGEGT. The ends were cut back, 3 bases at V and 4 bases at J, with 7 bases in the middle. The length of the CDR3 is 13 residues. The CDR3 protein is CASSYPGNQPQHF. The CDR3 DNA reads as TGTGCCAGCAGTTATCCAGGAAATCAGCCCCAGCATTTT.

This clonotype was counted ten times or more. This chain connects TRBV28 to TRBJ2-6; the D gene could be TRBD1 or TRBD2 (5 bases each). This CDR3 is 19 amino acids long. Germline CDR1 is MDHEN and CDR2 is SYDVKM. The germline V and J ends were trimmed by 2 bases and 2 bases, with 19 bases remaining between them. The CDR3, as DNA: TGTGCCAGCAGTTTAGGTAGTGGGACCTGGAGGACTGGGGCCAACGTCCTGACTTTC. As protein: CASSLGSGTWRTGANVLTF.

In its sample, this clonotype was seen many times. This chain uses TRBV11-2 with TRBJ2-4; 7 nucleotides align to TRBD1. The CDR3 contains 16 residues. Per the germline V gene, CDR1 is SGHAT and CDR2 is FQNNGV. J lost 0 bases, V lost 5 bases, and 7 bases had no gene match. CDR3 bases: TGTGCCAGCAGCCCTAGACAGGGCGAAGCCAAAAACATTCAGTACTTC. Translated: CASSPRQGEAKNIQYF.

This clonotype was observed many times. The chain combines TRBV6-1 with TRBJ1-5; TRBD1 might be the D (5 bases). V was cut by 4 bases and J by 0 bases, with 10 bases left in between. CDR1 MNHNS and CDR2 SASEGT come from the germline V gene. This CDR3 spans 15 amino acids. In nucleotides, the CDR3 is TGTGCCAGCAGTGTCGGGGGATATAGCAATCAGCCCCAGCATTTT. Translating it yields CASSVGGYSNQPQHF.

The chain combines TRBV11-2 with TRBJ2-1; 9 nucleotides align to TRBD2. The V segment lost 2 bases and the J segment 1 base; nucleotides outside the gene matches: 15. The CDR3 consists of 20 residues. Per germline, CDR1 SGHAT and CDR2 FQNNGV. This CDR3 is CASSLHPAGGFPPSYNEQFF. The CDR3 nucleotides read TGTGCCAGCAGCTTACACCCGGCGGGGGGGTTCCCCCCATCCTACAATGAGCAGTTCTTC.

CDR3 loop: CASGGFLGINQETQYF. As DNA, the CDR3 is TGTGCCAGCGGGGGGTTCCTGGGGATAAATCAAGAGACCCAGTACTTC. V usage is TRBV28 and J usage is TRBJ2-4; maybe TRBD2 (6 bases). TRBJ2-5 matches the DNA end more closely, so the J call is doubtful. Germline values: CDR1 MDHEN, CDR2 SYDVKM. The CDR3 runs to 16 residues.

This clonotype appeared many times. This chain links TRBV20-1 with TRBJ2-3; TRBD2 aligns across 12 bases. With 0 bases clipped from V and 2 bases from J, the junction kept 6 bases outside the gene matches. This CDR3 comprises 17 residues. The germline CDR1 and CDR2 sequences are DFQATT and SNEGSKA (reference sequence). The CDR3 coding sequence is TGCAGTGCTAGAGATCTGACTAGCGGGGGAACCACAGATACGCAGTATTTT. Protein sequence: CSARDLTSGGTTDTQYF.

This clonotype has just one count. One junction end does not reproduce the germline sequence, and a read error may be involved. The chain carries TRBV6-2 or TRBV6-3 and TRBJ2-2; D gene unclear. The germline gives CDR1 MNHEY, CDR2 SVGEGT. The CDR3 runs 11 residues. The CDR3: CASSPRVERFF. CDR3 bases: TGTGCCAGCAGCCCCCGGGTGGAGCGGTTTTTT.

This clonotype was counted only a few times. The chain uses TRBV3-1 and TRBJ2-1; the match to TRBD1 covers 9 bases. The length of the CDR3 is 13 residues. V was pared by 0 bases and J by 14 bases, with 5 bases of the junction left unmatched. The germline V gene encodes CDR1 LGHDT and CDR2 YNNKEL (reference sequence). CDR3 amino acids: CASSQDGDREKFF. As DNA, the CDR3 is TGTGCCAGCAGCCAAGATGGGGACAGGGAAAAGTTCTTC.

This clonotype was recorded at least ten times. The gene calls are TRBV7-2 and TRBJ2-3; 8 bases fit TRBD2. With 2 bases clipped from V and 1 base from J, the junction kept 11 bases outside the gene matches. Germline values: CDR1 SGHTA, CDR2 FQGNSA. CDR3 size: 18 residues. This chain's CDR3 is CASSLKPGGGGRTDTQYF. The CDR3 DNA sequence: TGTGCCAGCAGCTTAAAACCGGGGGGCGGGGGGCGCACAGATACGCAGTATTTT.

The chain joins TRBV7-2 to TRBJ1-1; no definite D call. Germline V lookup: CDR1 SGHTA, CDR2 FQGNSA. Trimming shortened V by 4 bases and J by 6 bases, and 9 bases separated the two germline ends. CDR3 length: 12 residues. The DNA of the CDR3 is TGTGCCAGCAGCTCAAATCTAGCTGAAGCTTTCTTT. Translated: CASSSNLAEAFF.

This clonotype was seen many times. The chain carries TRBV7-9 and TRBJ2-4, with 7 nucleotides matching TRBD1. The CDR3 runs 18 residues. The V gene end was trimmed by 2 bases and the J gene end by 3 bases; junction bases not matched to a gene: 13. Germline values: CDR1 SEHNR, CDR2 FQNEAQ (reference sequence). CDR3 residues: CASSLFFYTGTDKNIQYF. CDR3 DNA: TGTGCCAGCAGCTTATTCTTTTACACCGGGACAGACAAAAACATTCAGTACTTC.